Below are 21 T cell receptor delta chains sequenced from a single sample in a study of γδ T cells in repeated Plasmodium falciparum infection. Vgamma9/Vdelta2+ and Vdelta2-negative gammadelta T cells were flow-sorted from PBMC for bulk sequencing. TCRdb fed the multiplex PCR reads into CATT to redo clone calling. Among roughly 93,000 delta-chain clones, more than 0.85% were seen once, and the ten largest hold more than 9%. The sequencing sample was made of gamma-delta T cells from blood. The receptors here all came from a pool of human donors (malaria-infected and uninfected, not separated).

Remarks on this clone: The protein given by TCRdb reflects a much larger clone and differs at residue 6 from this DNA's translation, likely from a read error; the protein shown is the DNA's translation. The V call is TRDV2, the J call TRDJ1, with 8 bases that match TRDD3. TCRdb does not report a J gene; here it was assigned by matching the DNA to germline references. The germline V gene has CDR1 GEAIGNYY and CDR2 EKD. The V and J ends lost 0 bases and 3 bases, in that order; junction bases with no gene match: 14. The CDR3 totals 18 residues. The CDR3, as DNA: TGTGCCTGTGACACCGCTGCTGGGATACGCCCCCGAGCCGATAAACTCATCTTT. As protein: CACDTAAGIRPRADKLIF.

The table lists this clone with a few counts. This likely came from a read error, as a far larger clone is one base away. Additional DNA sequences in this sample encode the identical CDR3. The CDR3: CACDTVTGGYADKLIF. CDR3 nucleotides: TGTGCCTGTGACACCGTTACTGGGGGATACGCCGATAAACTCATTTTT. For the V gene the call is TRDV2; the J gene has no call; TRDD3, as called in the table, went unchecked against the DNA. The CDR3 is 16 residues long. Germline V gene data show CDR1 as GEAIGNYY and CDR2 as EKD.

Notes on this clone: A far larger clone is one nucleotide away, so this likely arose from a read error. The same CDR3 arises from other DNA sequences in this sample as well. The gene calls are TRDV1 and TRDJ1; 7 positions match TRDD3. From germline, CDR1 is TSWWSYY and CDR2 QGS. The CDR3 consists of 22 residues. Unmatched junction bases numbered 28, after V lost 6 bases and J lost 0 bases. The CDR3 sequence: CALGRPHSSGLGGYSYTDKLIF. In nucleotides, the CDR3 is TGTGCTCTTGGCCGGCCACATTCCTCAGGTCTGGGGGGCTATTCTTACACCGATAAACTCATCTTT.

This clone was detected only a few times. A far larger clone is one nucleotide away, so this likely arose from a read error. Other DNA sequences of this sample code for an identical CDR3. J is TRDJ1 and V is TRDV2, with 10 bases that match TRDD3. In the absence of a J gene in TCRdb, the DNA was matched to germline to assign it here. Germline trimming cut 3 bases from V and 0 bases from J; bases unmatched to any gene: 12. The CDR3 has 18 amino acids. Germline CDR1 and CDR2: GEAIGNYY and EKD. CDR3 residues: CACDRCVLGDTYTDKLIF. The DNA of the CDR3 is TGTGCCTGTGACCGCTGCGTATTGGGGGATACTTACACCGATAAACTCATCTTT.

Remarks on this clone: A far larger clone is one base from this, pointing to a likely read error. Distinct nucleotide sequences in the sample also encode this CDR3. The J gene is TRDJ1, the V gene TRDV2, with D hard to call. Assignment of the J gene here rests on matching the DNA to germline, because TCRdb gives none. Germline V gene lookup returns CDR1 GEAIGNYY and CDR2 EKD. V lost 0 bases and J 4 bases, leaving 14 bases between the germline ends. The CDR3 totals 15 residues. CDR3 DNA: TGTGCCTGTGACACCGTTGGTGATAGAAGCGATAAACTCATCTTT. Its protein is CACDTVGDRSDKLIF.

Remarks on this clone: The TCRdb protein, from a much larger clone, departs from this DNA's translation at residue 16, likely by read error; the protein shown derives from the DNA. CDR3 residues: CACDPLVEMVKLGDTWDTRQMFF. CDR3 sequence (DNA): TGTGCCTGTGACCCCCTTGTGGAGATGGTGAAGCTGGGGGATACCTGGGACACCCGACAGATGTTTTTC. The chain couples TRDV2 to TRDJ3, with TRDD3 identical over 10 bases. With 3 bases clipped from V and 2 bases from J, the junction kept 21 bases outside the gene matches. The length of the CDR3 is 23 residues. The germline V gene encodes CDR1 GEAIGNYY and CDR2 EKD.

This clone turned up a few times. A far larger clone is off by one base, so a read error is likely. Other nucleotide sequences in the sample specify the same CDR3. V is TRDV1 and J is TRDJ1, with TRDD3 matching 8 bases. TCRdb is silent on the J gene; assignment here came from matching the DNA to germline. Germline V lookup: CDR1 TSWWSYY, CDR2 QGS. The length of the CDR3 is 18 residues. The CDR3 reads CALGEETPTGGFTDKLIF. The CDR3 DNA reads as TGTGCCCTTGGGGAAGAAACCCCTACTGGGGGTTTCACCGATAAACTCATCTTT.

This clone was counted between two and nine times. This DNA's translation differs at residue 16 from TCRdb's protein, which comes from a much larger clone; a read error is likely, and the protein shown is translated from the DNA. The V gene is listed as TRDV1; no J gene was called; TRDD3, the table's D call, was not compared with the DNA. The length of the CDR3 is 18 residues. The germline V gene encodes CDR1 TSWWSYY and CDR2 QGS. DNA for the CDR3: TGTGCTCTTGGGGAGAACCTACGATGGATAGGCACTGTCGGGGAACCCATCTTT. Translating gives CALGENLRWIGTVGEPIF.

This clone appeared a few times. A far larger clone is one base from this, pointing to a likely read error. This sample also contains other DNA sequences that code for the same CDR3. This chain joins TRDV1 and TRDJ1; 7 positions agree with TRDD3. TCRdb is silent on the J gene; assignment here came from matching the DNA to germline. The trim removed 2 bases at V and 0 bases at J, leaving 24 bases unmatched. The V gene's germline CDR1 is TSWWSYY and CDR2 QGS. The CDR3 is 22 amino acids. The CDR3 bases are TGTGCTCTTGGGGAAGTCCCTACAGGGCCCCTCTGGGGGTCTCCGTACACCGATAAACTCATCTTT. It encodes CALGEVPTGPLWGSPYTDKLIF.

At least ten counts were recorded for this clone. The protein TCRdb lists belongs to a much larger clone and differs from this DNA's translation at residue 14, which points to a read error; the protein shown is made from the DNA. CDR3 bases: TGTGCCTGTGACACCGTAGGGGGATACGCGGATCCCGATGAACTCATCTTT. Translating it yields CACDTVGGYADPDELIF. J is TRDJ1 and V is TRDV2, with 10 bases identical to TRDD3. Per the germline V gene, CDR1 is GEAIGNYY and CDR2 is EKD. The CDR3 has 17 amino acids.

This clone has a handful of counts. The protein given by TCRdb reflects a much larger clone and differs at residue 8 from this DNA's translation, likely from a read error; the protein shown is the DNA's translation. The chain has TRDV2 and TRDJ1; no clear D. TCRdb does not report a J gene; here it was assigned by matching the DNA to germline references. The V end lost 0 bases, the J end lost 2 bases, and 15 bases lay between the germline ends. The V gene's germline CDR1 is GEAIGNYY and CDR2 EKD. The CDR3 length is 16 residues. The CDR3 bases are TGTGCCTGTGACACCGGGAGGGTCTTTGGGACCGATAAACTCATCTTT. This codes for CACDTGRVFGTDKLIF.

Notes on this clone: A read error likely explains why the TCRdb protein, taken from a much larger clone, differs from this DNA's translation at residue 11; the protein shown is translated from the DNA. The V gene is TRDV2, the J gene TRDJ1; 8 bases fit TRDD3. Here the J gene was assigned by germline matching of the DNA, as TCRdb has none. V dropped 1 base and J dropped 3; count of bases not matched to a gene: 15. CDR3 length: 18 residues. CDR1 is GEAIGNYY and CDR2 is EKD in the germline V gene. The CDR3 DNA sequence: TGTGCCTGTGACACGGAGGGCGGCTGGGGGACGCCGCCCGATAAACTCATCTTT. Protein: CACDTEGGWGTPPDKLIF.

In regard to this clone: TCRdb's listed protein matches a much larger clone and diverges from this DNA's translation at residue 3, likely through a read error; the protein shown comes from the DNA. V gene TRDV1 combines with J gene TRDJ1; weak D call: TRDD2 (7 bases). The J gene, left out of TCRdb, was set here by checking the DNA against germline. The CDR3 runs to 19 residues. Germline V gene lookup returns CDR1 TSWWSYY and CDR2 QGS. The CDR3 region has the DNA TGTGCTCCTGGGGAACCGGGGTTCCTACGGTCTATAGACACCGATAAACTCATCTTT. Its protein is CAPGEPGFLRSIDTDKLIF.

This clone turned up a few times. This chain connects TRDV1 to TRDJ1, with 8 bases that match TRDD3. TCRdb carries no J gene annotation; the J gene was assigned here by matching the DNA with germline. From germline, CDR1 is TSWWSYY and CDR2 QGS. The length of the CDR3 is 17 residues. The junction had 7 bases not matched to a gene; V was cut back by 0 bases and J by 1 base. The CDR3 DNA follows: TGTGCTCTTGGGGAACTTCCCCTGGGGGAACCCACCGATAAACTCATCTTT. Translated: CALGELPLGEPTDKLIF.

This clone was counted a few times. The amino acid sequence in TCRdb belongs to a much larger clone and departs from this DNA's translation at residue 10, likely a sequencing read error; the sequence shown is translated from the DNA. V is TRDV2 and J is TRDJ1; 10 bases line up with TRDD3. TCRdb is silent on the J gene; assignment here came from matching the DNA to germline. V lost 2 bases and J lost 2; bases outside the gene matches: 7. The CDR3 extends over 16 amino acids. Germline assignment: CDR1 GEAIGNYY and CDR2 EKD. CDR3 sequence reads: CACDNLGDNVTDKLIF. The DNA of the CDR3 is TGTGCCTGTGACAACCTGGGGGATAATGTGACCGATAAACTCATCTTT.

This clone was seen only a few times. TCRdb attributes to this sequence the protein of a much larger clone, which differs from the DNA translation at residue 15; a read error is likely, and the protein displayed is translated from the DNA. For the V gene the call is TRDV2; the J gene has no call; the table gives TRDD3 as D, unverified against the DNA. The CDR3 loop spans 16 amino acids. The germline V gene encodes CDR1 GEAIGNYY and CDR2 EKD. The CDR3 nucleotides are TGTGCCTGTGACACTCTAGGGATACTCCACACCGATAAACTCACCTTT. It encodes CACDTLGILHTDKLTF.

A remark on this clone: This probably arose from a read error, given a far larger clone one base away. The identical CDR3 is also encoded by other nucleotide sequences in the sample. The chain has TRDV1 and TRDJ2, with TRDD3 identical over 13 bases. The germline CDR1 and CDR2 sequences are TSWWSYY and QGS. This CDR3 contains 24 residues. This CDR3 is CALGSSLGWAYWGIRFALTAQLFF. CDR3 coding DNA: TGTGCCCTTGGGTCGTCCCTCGGCTGGGCTTACTGGGGGATACGCTTTGCTTTGACAGCACAACTCTTCTTT.

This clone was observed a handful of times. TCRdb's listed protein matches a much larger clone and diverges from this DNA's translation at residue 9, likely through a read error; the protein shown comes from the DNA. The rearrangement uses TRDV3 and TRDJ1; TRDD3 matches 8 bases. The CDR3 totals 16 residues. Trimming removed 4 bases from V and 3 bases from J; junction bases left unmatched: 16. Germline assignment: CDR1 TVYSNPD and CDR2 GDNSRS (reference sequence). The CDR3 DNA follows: TGTGCCTCGGGGCCATACTGGGGGCTACAACCCGATAAACTCATCTTT. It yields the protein CASGPYWGLQPDKLIF.

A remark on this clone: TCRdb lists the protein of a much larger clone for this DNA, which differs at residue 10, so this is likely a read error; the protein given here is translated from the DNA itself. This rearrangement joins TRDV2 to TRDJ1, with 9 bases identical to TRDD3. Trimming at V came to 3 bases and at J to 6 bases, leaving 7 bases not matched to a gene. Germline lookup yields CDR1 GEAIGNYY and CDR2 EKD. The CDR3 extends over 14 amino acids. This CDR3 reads CACDPLGDYNKLIF. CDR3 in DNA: TGTGCCTGTGACCCACTGGGGGACTACAATAAACTCATCTTT.

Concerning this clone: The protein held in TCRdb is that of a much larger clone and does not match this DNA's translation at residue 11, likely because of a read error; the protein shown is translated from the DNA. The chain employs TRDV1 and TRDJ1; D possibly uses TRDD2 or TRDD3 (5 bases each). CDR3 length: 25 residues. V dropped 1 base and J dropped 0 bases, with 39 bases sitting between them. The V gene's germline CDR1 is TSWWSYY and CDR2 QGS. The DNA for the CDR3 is TGTGCTCTTGGGGAACAACCTGTACTAACTTCCCTACACGTACTGGTTGATTGGTACACCGATAAACTCATCTTT. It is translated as CALGEQPVLTSLHVLVDWYTDKLIF.

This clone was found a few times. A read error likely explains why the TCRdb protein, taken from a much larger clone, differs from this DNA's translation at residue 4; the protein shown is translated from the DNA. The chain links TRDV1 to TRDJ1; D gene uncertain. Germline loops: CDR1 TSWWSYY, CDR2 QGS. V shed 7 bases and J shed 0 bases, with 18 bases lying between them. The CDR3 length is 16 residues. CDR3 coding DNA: TGTGCTCTTGAGAGGCGGGCTCCTCCGTACACCGATAAACTCATCTTT. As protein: CALERRAPPYTDKLIF.